This entry is about one T cell receptor (beta chain). Construction of the TCR beta libraries employed iRepertoire HTBI primers in conjunction with Arm-PCR of CDR3 regions. TCRdb reprocessed the multiplex PCR reads via MiXCR and lists one record per CDR3 protein. The sample gives roughly 350,000 distinct CDR3 sequences, about 16% of which show up once; just over 20% is in the top ten. This entry is derived from a study of regulatory T cells in long-lasting Graves disease. The time point here: newly diagnosed GD, antithyroid drugs for less than 3 months. PBMCs were the source of the RNA used for TCR sequencing. These records were also assigned to another study, of T cells in Graves' hyperthyroidism and ophthalmopathy. Per that study: Over 18 months, lack of ophthalmopathy progression marked Graves' hyperthyroidism as stable.

Sequenced here: peripheral blood mononuclear cells (PBMCs), sampled at new diagnosis, from a patient treated with antithyroid drugs. The source of this sequence is a young woman with Graves disease.

The CDR3 region has the DNA TGTGCCTGGAGCTGGACTAGCGGGAGCTACGAGCAGTACTTC. Protein sequence: CAWSWTSGSYEQYF. The chain combines TRBV30 with TRBJ2-7; 13 bases map to TRBD2. CDR1 GTSNPN and CDR2 SVGIG come from the germline V gene (reference sequence). The CDR3 loop spans 14 amino acids. Trimming took 3 bases from V and 3 from J; bases not matched to a gene: 2.